Listed here are 30 T cell receptor beta chains from one sample, sequenced in a study of T cell changes during pregnancy in multiple sclerosis. The data were produced by immunoSEQ multiplex PCR, yet TCRdb's version contains in-frame clones alone and is incomplete. The sample carries tens of thousands of clones, 93% recorded once. The sample in question was peripheral blood, obtained in the second trimester of pregnancy. The source of these receptors is a female donor with multiple sclerosis, enrolled in a pregnancy study.

The chain links TRBV7-2 to TRBJ1-2, with TRBD1 identical over 10 bases. Germline assignment: CDR1 SGHTA and CDR2 FQGNSA. V gave up 1 base and J gave up 7 bases; unmatched junction bases: 6. The length of the CDR3 is 15 residues. CDR3 bases: TGTGCCAGCAGCTTAGATGGGGGACAGGGGTCTGGCTACACCTTC. This translates into CASSLDGGQGSGYTF. The whole variable domain, remainder taken from reference TRBV7-2 and TRBJ1-2, is GAGVSQSPSNKVTEKGKDVELRCDPISGHTALYWYRQSLGQGLEFLIYFQGNSAPDKSGLPSDRFSAERTGGSVSTLTIQRTQQEDSAVYLCASSLDGGQGSGYTFGSGTRLTVV.

The rearrangement uses TRBV7-6 and TRBJ1-2, with a possible D match to TRBD1 (6 bases). The CDR3 covers 13 residues. Deletions cut 5 bases from V and 2 bases from J, with 9 bases between. CDR1 and CDR2 from the germline V gene are SGHVS and FNYEAQ. CDR3 in DNA: TGTGCCAGCAGCGACACAGGGAACTATGGCTACACCTTC. Encoded protein: CASSDTGNYGYTF.

This clone was seen just once. This chain uses TRBV4-2 with TRBJ2-7, with D possibly matching TRBD1 (7 bases). The CDR3 loop spans 15 amino acids. Trimming took 0 bases from V and 5 from J, leaving 14 bases between them. Germline values: CDR1 LGHNA, CDR2 YNFKEQ. Written as DNA, the CDR3 is TGTGCCAGCAGCCAAGACAACAGGGGACTCGACGAGCAGTACTTC. It yields the protein CASSQDNRGLDEQYF.

The rearrangement links TRBV29-1 to TRBJ2-7; 11 bases line up with TRBD2. Germline V gives CDR1 SQVTM, CDR2 ANQGSEA. The CDR3 consists of 13 residues. With V trimmed by 7 bases and J by 6 bases, 8 bases remained unmatched. Here the CDR3 DNA reads TGCAGCGCCGTTAGCGGGGGGGCCGGCGAGCAGTACTTC. Residues: CSAVSGGAGEQYF.

This clone was seen just once. V usage is TRBV5-1 and J usage is TRBJ1-1; D possibly corresponds to TRBD1 (6 bases). The germline V gene encodes CDR1 SGHRS and CDR2 YFSETQ. Trimming stripped 2 bases from V and 4 bases from J, with 12 bases between. The CDR3 is 14 amino acids. In nucleotides, the CDR3 is TGCGCCAGCAGCTTCAGGGGAGAGAGCACTGAAGCTTTCTTT. Protein sequence: CASSFRGESTEAFF.

The genes are TRBV7-8 and TRBJ2-7, with a possible D match to TRBD2 (5 bases). Germline lookup yields CDR1 SGHVS and CDR2 FQNEAQ. V was shortened by 1 base and J by 0 bases, with 10 bases between the two germline ends. CDR3 length equals 15 residues. CDR3 DNA: TGTGCCAGCAGCTTAGGAATGGGGAGCTCCTACGAGCAGTACTTC. Amino acids: CASSLGMGSSYEQYF.

This clone came up once. The chain uses TRBV25-1 and TRBJ2-5; a possible D gene is TRBD1 (6 bases). Per the germline V gene, CDR1 is MGHDK and CDR2 is SYGVNS. The CDR3 totals 16 residues. The germline V and J ends were trimmed by 3 bases and 1 base, with 15 bases remaining between them. In nucleotides, the CDR3 is TGTGCCAGCAGTGATCTTACAGGGTTGATCCAAGAGACCCAGTACTTC. Translation: CASSDLTGLIQETQYF.

A single count supports this clone. The chain carries TRBV13 and TRBJ1-2; tentatively, D is TRBD1 (5 bases). V was trimmed by 5 bases and J by 6 bases, leaving 16 bases between them. This CDR3 contains 14 residues. The germline V gene has CDR1 PRHDT and CDR2 FYEKMQ (reference sequence). The DNA of the CDR3 is TGTGCCAGCAGCCCCCCGGGGGGTAGGGATGGCTACACCTTC. Translating gives CASSPPGGRDGYTF.

This chain uses TRBV2 with TRBJ1-3; no clear D. Trimming removed 7 bases from V and 1 base from J, with 11 bases in between. This CDR3 region has 14 residues. Germline CDR1 and CDR2: SNHLY and FYNNEI. Written as DNA, the CDR3 is TGTGCCAGCACCCCGACTGTTTCTGGAAACACCATATATTTT. Residues: CASTPTVSGNTIYF.

This chain uses TRBV7-8 with TRBJ1-2, with 7 bases aligning to TRBD1. The CDR3 totals 14 residues. Germline loops: CDR1 SGHVS, CDR2 FQNEAQ. The V and J ends lost 5 bases and 4 bases, in that order; junction bases with no gene match: 7. The CDR3 nucleotides are TGTGCCAGCAGCGAAACAGGGGTTAGCTATGGCTACACCTTC. It is translated as CASSETGVSYGYTF.

The chain couples TRBV4-2 to TRBJ2-3; TRBD2 aligns across 12 bases. Trimming cost V 0 bases and J 6 bases; bases outside gene matches: 4. The CDR3 has 16 residues. The germline CDR1 and CDR2 sequences are LGHNA and YNFKEQ. The DNA of the CDR3 is TGTGCCAGCAGCCAAGAGCTAGCGGGGGGGAGGGATACGCAGTATTTT. This gives the protein CASSQELAGGRDTQYF.

The chain links TRBV7-6 to TRBJ2-1; D may be TRBD2 (5 bases). Germline CDR1 is SGHVS and CDR2 is FNYEAQ. CDR3 size: 15 residues. Trimming left V 5 bases short and J 6 bases short, with 17 bases between. CDR3 coding DNA: TGTGCCAGCAGCGCTAGCACCGGATTCGGCAATGAGCAGTTCTTC. Translation: CASSASTGFGNEQFF.

The V call is TRBV5-6, the J call TRBJ1-1; maybe TRBD1 (5 bases). Trimming removed 6 bases at V and 2 bases at J, with 20 bases between. The germline gives CDR1 SGHDT, CDR2 YYEEEE. The CDR3 runs to 16 residues. The DNA of the CDR3 is TGTGCCAGCACCGACCTCCCAGGCAGGGCTAACACTGAAGCTTTCTTT. Translated, it gives CASTDLPGRANTEAFF.

This chain connects TRBV5-4 to TRBJ1-2; 12 bases align to TRBD1. With V trimmed by 4 bases and J by 7 bases, 8 bases remained unmatched. The CDR3 contains 15 residues. Per the germline V gene, CDR1 is SGHNT and CDR2 is YYREEE (reference sequence). CDR3: CASSPPGQGAPGYTF. The CDR3 DNA sequence: TGTGCCAGCAGCCCACCGGGACAGGGGGCACCTGGCTACACCTTC.

V is TRBV5-6 and J is TRBJ1-1; D gene ambiguous. V lost 1 base, J lost 1 base, and 5 bases lay in between. Germline CDR1 reads SGHDT; CDR2 reads YYEEEE. This CDR3 is 13 amino acids long. The CDR3 reads CASSLFSNTEAFF. CDR3 DNA sequence: TGTGCCAGCAGCTTGTTCTCGAACACTGAAGCTTTCTTT. The variable domain in full, completed from reference TRBV5-6 and TRBJ1-1, reads DAGVTQSPTHLIKTRGQQVTLRCSPKSGHDTVSWYQQALGQGPQFIFQYYEEEERQRGNFPDRFSGHQFPNYSSELNVNALLLGDSALYLCASSLFSNTEAFFGQGTRLTVV.

The chain employs TRBV9 and TRBJ1-1; D may be TRBD1 (6 bases). The CDR3 has 15 amino acids. The germline gives CDR1 SGDLS, CDR2 YYNGEE. Trimming cost V 0 bases and J 6 bases, with 15 bases left between them. Here the CDR3 reads CASSVDAARGAEAFF. CDR3 in DNA: TGTGCCAGCAGCGTAGATGCCGCCAGGGGAGCTGAAGCTTTCTTT.

The chain uses TRBV6-1 and TRBJ1-1, with 7 bases fitting TRBD1. CDR1 is MNHNS and CDR2 is SASEGT in the germline V gene. J was trimmed by 1 base and V by 1 base; bases with no gene match: 6. The CDR3 totals 16 residues. The CDR3 here is CASSEGQGVGNTEAFF. DNA for the CDR3: TGTGCCAGCAGTGAAGGTCAGGGGGTCGGGAACACTGAAGCTTTCTTT.

V and J are TRBV10-1 and TRBJ1-1, with D unclear. Germline CDR1 WNHNN, CDR2 SYGVQD (reference sequence). The V end lost 0 bases, the J end lost 5 bases, and 13 bases lay between the germline ends. This CDR3 is built from 15 residues. The CDR3 nucleotides read TGCGCCAGCAGTGAGTCGTGGGGAGGAGGAACTGAAGCTTTCTTT. Translation gives CASSESWGGGTEAFF.

The J gene is TRBJ1-5, the V gene TRBV19, with a weak D call TRBD1 (5 bases). Germline V CDR1 and CDR2: LNHDA, SQIVND (reference sequence). The CDR3 is 14 residues long. The V end was cut by 1 base, the J end by 4 bases, with 8 bases between. The CDR3 region is CASSIVAGNQPQHF. CDR3 bases: TGTGCCAGTAGTATAGTGGCAGGGAATCAGCCCCAGCATTTT.

The chain is built from TRBV5-6 and TRBJ2-1; weak D call: TRBD1 (6 bases). Germline-derived CDR1 and CDR2 are SGHDT and YYEEEE. V gave up 2 bases and J gave up 9 bases, with 15 bases separating them. The CDR3 has 14 residues. The CDR3 DNA is TGTGCCAGCAGCTTTGGGGGCGGTTGGATTGAGCAGTTCTTC. Protein product: CASSFGGGWIEQFF.

V is TRBV28 and J is TRBJ1-4; D is unclear. V was trimmed by 6 bases and J by 2 bases, leaving 16 bases between them. The germline CDR1 and CDR2 sequences are MDHEN and SYDVKM. This CDR3 contains 16 residues. The CDR3: CASSPPGITTNEKLFF. CDR3 DNA sequence: TGTGCCAGCAGCCCCCCCGGGATCACGACTAATGAAAAACTGTTTTTT.

The chain links TRBV18 to TRBJ1-5; the D is unclear. Trimming stripped 3 bases from V and 8 bases from J, with 11 bases between. This CDR3 has 13 residues. Germline CDR1 and CDR2: KGHSH and LQKENI. This CDR3 reads CASSPTAGEPQHF. The CDR3 DNA is TGTGCCAGCTCACCGACGGCTGGAGAGCCCCAGCATTTT. Filled out from reference TRBV18 and TRBJ1-5, the complete variable domain reads NAGVMQNPRHLVRRRGQEARLRCSPMKGHSHVYWYRQLPEEGLKFMVYLQKENIIDESGMPKERFSAEFPKEGPSILRIQQVVRGDSAAYFCASSPTAGEPQHFGDGTRLSIL.

J is TRBJ2-7 and V is TRBV19; 15 positions match TRBD2. V trimming: 1 base; J trimming: 1 base; junction bases outside the gene matches: 5. The CDR3 length is 18 residues. Germline V gene sequence: CDR1 LNHDA, CDR2 SQIVND (reference sequence). CDR3 sequence (DNA): TGTGCCAGTAGTATAGTCGGGACTAGCGGGGGGCGATCCTACGAGCAGTACTTC. Translated, it gives CASSIVGTSGGRSYEQYF.

This rearrangement joins TRBV7-3 to TRBJ2-1; 7 nucleotides agree with TRBD2. The CDR3 has 15 residues. The germline V gene encodes CDR1 SGHTA and CDR2 FQGTGA. After removal of 2 bases from V and 2 bases from J, the junction contained 3 bases not matched to a gene. The CDR3 bases are TGTGCCAGCAGCTTAGGGAGGGAGCCCTACAATGAGCAGTTCTTC. Amino acids: CASSLGREPYNEQFF.

The chain couples TRBV7-9 to TRBJ1-2; D gene uncertain. The CDR3 has 8 amino acids. Germline V CDR1 and CDR2: SEHNR, FQNEAQ (reference sequence). The germline V and J ends were trimmed by 5 bases and 10 bases, with 2 bases remaining between them. CDR3 in amino acids: CASSHYTF. Here the CDR3 DNA reads TGTGCCAGCAGCCACTACACCTTC.

This rearrangement joins TRBV5-4 to TRBJ2-7; D is possibly TRBD2 (6 bases). Germline values: CDR1 SGHNT, CDR2 YYREEE (reference sequence). Trimming pared 0 bases from V and 5 bases from J, leaving 15 bases between. CDR3 length: 15 amino acids. This CDR3 reads CASSLVAGRRDEQYF. The CDR3 DNA is TGTGCCAGCAGCTTGGTGGCCGGGAGAAGGGACGAGCAGTACTTC.

The rearrangement uses TRBV6-1 and TRBJ1-1; D is ambiguous. V was pared by 10 bases and J by 13 bases, with 19 bases between. CDR1 and CDR2 from the germline V gene are MNHNS and SASEGT. The CDR3 loop spans 11 amino acids. The CDR3 DNA reads TGTGCCACCCAAAATGGCGGAAGGCATTTCTTT. Translating it yields CATQNGGRHFF.

CDR3: CACEGAEKLFF. As DNA, the CDR3 is TGTGCCTGCGAGGGGGCGGAAAAACTGTTTTTT. The genes are TRBV30 and TRBJ1-4, with 7 bases fitting TRBD1. Germline-derived CDR1 and CDR2 are GTSNPN and SVGIG (reference sequence). V lost 6 bases and J lost 8; bases outside the gene matches: 3. The CDR3 length is 11 residues.

The chain uses TRBV7-6 and TRBJ2-1; TRBD1 matches at 10 bases. The CDR3 covers 15 residues. The germline CDR1 and CDR2 sequences are SGHVS and FNYEAQ. The V segment lost 1 base and the J segment 9 bases; nucleotides outside the gene matches: 6. The CDR3 sequence: CASSLGDRGKVEQFF. The CDR3 DNA is TGTGCCAGCAGCTTAGGGGACAGGGGAAAGGTTGAGCAGTTCTTC.

The V and J genes are TRBV29-1 and TRBJ1-1; D possibly corresponds to TRBD1 (5 bases). Trimming removed 1 base at V and 0 bases at J, with 18 bases between. CDR1 and CDR2 from the germline V gene are SQVTM and ANQGSEA. The CDR3 consists of 17 residues. The CDR3: CSVEARGGAAMNTEAFF. The CDR3 nucleotides read TGCAGCGTTGAAGCTCGGGGCGGGGCAGCTATGAACACTGAAGCTTTCTTT.